This T cell receptor beta chain was sequenced in a study of T-cell memory formation after mild COVID-19. This clonotype was seen many times. Trimming pared 0 bases from V and 6 bases from J, leaving 14 bases between. CDR3 size: 15 residues. Germline CDR1 reads MNHEY; CDR2 reads SVGAGI. A single record per CDR3 protein comes from TCRdb applying MiXCR to the 5' RACE reads. The sample records 11,000 to 15,000 distinct CDR3 sequences, 15% to 20% being singletons. Sequenced sample: PBMCs or a T cell subset sorted from them (not recorded which). The sequence came from an adult woman who had mild COVID-19 (a few samples of this study predate the infection). Cell type and time point are not known. The rearrangement uses TRBV6-5 and TRBJ1-1, with D unresolved. The CDR3 region has the DNA TGTGCCAGCAGTTACTCGTCTCGTGGTTGGGCTGAAGCTTTCTTT. It codes for CASSYSSRGWAEAFF.